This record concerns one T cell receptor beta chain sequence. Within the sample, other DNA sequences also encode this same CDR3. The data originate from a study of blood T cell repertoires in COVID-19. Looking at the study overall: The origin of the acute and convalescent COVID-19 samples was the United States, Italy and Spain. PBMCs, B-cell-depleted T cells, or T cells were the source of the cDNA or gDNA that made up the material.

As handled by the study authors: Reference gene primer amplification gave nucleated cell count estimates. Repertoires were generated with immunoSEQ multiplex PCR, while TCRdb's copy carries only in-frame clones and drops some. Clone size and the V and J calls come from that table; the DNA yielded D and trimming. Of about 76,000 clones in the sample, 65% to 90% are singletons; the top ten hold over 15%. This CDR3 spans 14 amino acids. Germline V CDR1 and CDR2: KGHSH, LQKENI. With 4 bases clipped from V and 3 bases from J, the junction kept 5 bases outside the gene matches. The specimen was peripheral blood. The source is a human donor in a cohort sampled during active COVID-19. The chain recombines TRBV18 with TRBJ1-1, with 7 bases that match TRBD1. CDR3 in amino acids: CASSLTGVDTEAFF. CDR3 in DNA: TGTGCCAGCTCACTCACAGGGGTGGACACTGAAGCTTTCTTT. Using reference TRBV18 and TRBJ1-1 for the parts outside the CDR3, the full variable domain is NAGVMQNPRHLVRRRGQEARLRCSPMKGHSHVYWYRQLPEEGLKFMVYLQKENIIDESGMPKERFSAEFPKEGPSILRIQQVVRGDSAAYFCASSLTGVDTEAFFGQGTRLTVV.